This T cell receptor (beta chain) stems from a study of liver allograft versus peripheral blood T cells. Study summary: The authors compared T cell receptor repertoires in transplanted livers with those in the peripheral blood of recipients. Study-level points and caveats: Repertoires of T cell receptors that resided inside liver allografts reportedly differed from those in peripheral blood.

Each CDR3 protein gets one entry after TCRdb re-called the reads with MiXCR. The data show about 3,800 distinct CDR3 sequences, more than 13% seen once. This clonotype appeared a few times. Its antigen is undetermined. This clonotype was obtained from a human patient who had a liver transplant. Some T cells may trace back to the graft donor.

The CDR3 DNA sequence: TGTGCCAGCAGCTCGGGGACTAGCGGAGGGAGGGTGTTTCGAGAGACCCAGTACTTC. Translating it yields CASSSGTSGGRVFRETQYF. J is TRBJ2-5 and V is TRBV9; 11 bases are shared with TRBD2. The V segment lost 4 bases and the J segment 4 bases; nucleotides outside the gene matches: 18. The CDR3 length is 19 residues. From germline, CDR1 is SGDLS and CDR2 YYNGEE. The variable domain in full, completed from reference TRBV9 and TRBJ2-5, reads DSGVTQTPKHLITATGQRVTLRCSPRSGDLSVYWYQQSLDQGLQFLIQYYNGEERAKGNILERFSAQQFPDLHSELNLSSLELGDSALYFCASSSGTSGGRVFRETQYFGPGTRLLVL.